Following are 9 T cell receptor beta chains from one sample sequenced in a study of blood T cell repertoires in COVID-19. This table comes from immunoSEQ multiplex PCR, and its TCRdb copy is limited to in-frame clones, with some not included. The table shows about 670,000 clones, with about 87% occurring only once. Sequencing was done on a sample of peripheral blood. The source is a young woman with acute or convalescent COVID-19.

The CDR3 coding sequence is TGTGCCAGCAGCTTACCGCAGGGGTCGGATGAGCAGTTCTTC. It translates to CASSLPQGSDEQFF. V usage is TRBV11-1 and J usage is TRBJ2-1; a weak D match, TRBD1 (6 bases). The CDR3 is 14 amino acids. Germline assignment: CDR1 SGHAT and CDR2 FQDESV (reference sequence). Between the trimmed V and J ends, which lost 2 bases and 8 bases, there was a span of 13 bases.

This rearrangement joins TRBV3-1 (or the pseudogene TRBV3-2) to TRBJ2-5; 10 bases align to TRBD2. Unmatched junction bases numbered 8, after V lost 0 bases and J lost 4 bases. This CDR3 is built from 17 residues. CDR1 LGHDT and CDR2 YNNKEL come from the germline V gene (reference sequence). CDR3: CASSQDIQRGGRETQYF. CDR3 in DNA: TGTGCCAGCAGCCAAGATATTCAGCGGGGGGGCCGAGAGACCCAGTACTTC.

This clone was seen more than once but under ten times. This sequence joins TRBV7-9 and TRBJ1-1, with no clear D. Per germline, CDR1 SEHNR and CDR2 FQNEAQ (reference sequence). Trimming cost V 5 bases and J 1 base, with 5 bases left between them. The CDR3 spans 12 residues. The CDR3, as DNA: TGTGCCAGCAGCCCAGAGAACACTGAAGCTTTCTTT. Protein product: CASSPENTEAFF.

The gene calls are TRBV10-3 and TRBJ1-3; TRBD1 agrees at 9 bases. This CDR3 contains 14 residues. V lost 2 bases, J lost 15 bases, and 11 bases stayed unmatched. Germline lookup yields CDR1 ENHRY and CDR2 SYGVKD. The CDR3 is CAISELGQGFKGYF. The DNA for the CDR3 is TGTGCCATCAGTGAGCTGGGACAGGGTTTTAAGGGATATTTT.

This rearrangement joins TRBV5-1 to TRBJ2-1; 8 bases align to TRBD1. The junction had 4 bases not matched to a gene; V was cut back by 4 bases and J by 7 bases. There are 13 residues in the CDR3. Germline CDR1 SGHRS, CDR2 YFSETQ. The chain's CDR3 is CASSPDRENEQFF. The CDR3 nucleotides read TGCGCCAGCAGCCCGGACAGGGAAAATGAGCAGTTCTTC.

The chain employs TRBV25-1 and TRBJ1-1; tentatively, D is TRBD1 (5 bases). The V end lost 1 base, the J end lost 5 bases, and 14 bases lay between the germline ends. CDR1 and CDR2 from the germline V gene are MGHDK and SYGVNS. The CDR3 is 15 residues long. CDR3 region: CASSESGHRETEAFF. CDR3 DNA sequence: TGTGCCAGCAGTGAATCCGGACATAGAGAAACTGAAGCTTTCTTT.

The CDR3 region has the DNA TGCGCCAGCACACGACTAGCGGGGGCAGGCAATGAGCAGTTCTTC. The encoded protein is CASTRLAGAGNEQFF. The V call is TRBV4-1, the J call TRBJ2-1, with 12 bases fitting TRBD2. The CDR3 contains 15 residues. J gave up 6 bases and V 7 bases, and 7 bases lay outside the gene matches. Germline-derived CDR1 and CDR2 are MGHRA and YSYEKL.

About this clone itself: Within the sample, other DNA sequences also encode this same CDR3. This chain uses TRBV5-1 with TRBJ1-2; a possible D gene is TRBD1 (6 bases). The V end was cut by 0 bases, the J end by 4 bases, with 10 bases between. The CDR3 has 14 residues. The V gene's germline CDR1 is SGHRS and CDR2 YFSETQ. CDR3: CASSLGLTGYGYTF. The CDR3 bases are TGCGCCAGCAGCTTGGGCTTGACAGGCTATGGCTACACCTTC. Full variable domain (rest looked up from reference TRBV5-1 and TRBJ1-2): KAGVTQTPRYLIKTRGQQVTLSCSPISGHRSVSWYQQTPGQGLQFLFEYFSETQRNKGNFPGRFSGRQFSNSRSEMNVSTLELGDSALYLCASSLGLTGYGYTFGSGTRLTVV.

The chain is built from TRBV7-9 and TRBJ1-2, with D possibly being TRBD1 (6 bases). CDR1 and CDR2 from the germline V gene are SEHNR and FQNEAQ (reference sequence). The CDR3 has 13 amino acids. V was clipped by 4 bases and J by 2 bases, with 8 bases between them. The CDR3 DNA follows: TGTGCCAGCAGCTGGACAGAAAACTATGGCTACACCTTC. Amino acid sequence: CASSWTENYGYTF.